This TCR beta chain comes out of a study of T-cell reconstitution after alpha-beta-depleted transplantation in children. This clonotype appeared once. The CDR3 is 13 amino acids. Germline assignment: CDR1 DFQATT and CDR2 SNEGSKA (reference sequence). Trimming took 3 bases from V and 9 from J, leaving 15 bases between them. Unique molecular identifiers tagged the TCRbeta library. MiXCR was run by TCRdb on the PCR reads, yielding one entry per CDR3 protein. This table has about 120,000 distinct CDR3 sequences, 10% appearing once. The chain uses TRBV20-1 and TRBJ2-1, with D tentatively TRBD2 (5 bases). The starting material was PBMCs, obtained before TCRalphabeta/CD19-depleted stem cell transplant. This sequence was found in a boy between 2 and 10 years old with acute lymphoblastic leukemia, due to receive a stem cell transplant. The CDR3, as DNA: TGCAGTGCTAGCGGTACTAGGGCGGGTGAGCAGTTCTTC. It is translated as CSASGTRAGEQFF.